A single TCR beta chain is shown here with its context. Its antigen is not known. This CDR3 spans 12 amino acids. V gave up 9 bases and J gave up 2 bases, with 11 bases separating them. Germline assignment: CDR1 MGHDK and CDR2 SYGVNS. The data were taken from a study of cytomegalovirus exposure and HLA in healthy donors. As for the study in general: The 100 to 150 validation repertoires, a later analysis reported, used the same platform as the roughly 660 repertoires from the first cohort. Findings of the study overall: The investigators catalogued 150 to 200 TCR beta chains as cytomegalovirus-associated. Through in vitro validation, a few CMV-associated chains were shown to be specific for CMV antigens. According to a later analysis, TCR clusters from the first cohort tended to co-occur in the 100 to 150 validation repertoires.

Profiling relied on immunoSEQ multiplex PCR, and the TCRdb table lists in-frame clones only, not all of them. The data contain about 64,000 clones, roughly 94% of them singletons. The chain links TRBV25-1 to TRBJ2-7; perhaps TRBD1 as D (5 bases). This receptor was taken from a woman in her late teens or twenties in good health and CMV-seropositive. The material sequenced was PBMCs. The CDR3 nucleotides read TGTGCCAGTCAACAGGAAGCCTACGAGCAGTACTTC. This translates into CASQQEAYEQYF.